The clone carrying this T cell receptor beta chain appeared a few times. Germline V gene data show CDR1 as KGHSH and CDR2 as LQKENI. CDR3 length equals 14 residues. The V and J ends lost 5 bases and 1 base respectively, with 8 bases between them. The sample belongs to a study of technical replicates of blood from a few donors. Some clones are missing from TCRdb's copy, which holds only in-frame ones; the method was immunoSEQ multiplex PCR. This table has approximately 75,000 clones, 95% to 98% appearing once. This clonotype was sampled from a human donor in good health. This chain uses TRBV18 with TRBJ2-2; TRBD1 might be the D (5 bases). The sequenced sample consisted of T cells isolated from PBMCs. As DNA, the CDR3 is TGTGCCAGCTCATCGCAGGGGAACACCGGGGAGCTGTTTTTT. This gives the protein CASSSQGNTGELFF. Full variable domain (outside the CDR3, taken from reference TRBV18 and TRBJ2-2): NAGVMQNPRHLVRRRGQEARLRCSPMKGHSHVYWYRQLPEEGLKFMVYLQKENIIDESGMPKERFSAEFPKEGPSILRIQQVVRGDSAAYFCASSSQGNTGELFFGEGSRLTVL.